This entry lists 27 T cell receptor beta chains sequenced from one sample in a study of blood T cells in healthy people across ages (dated by TCRdb to the mid-2010s). The library was produced with 5' RACE. Sequencing was carried out with an Illumina HiSeq 2500. A second PCR of about 6 to 11 cycles was performed with a sample-barcoded 5' primer and a J-beta primer mix. TCRdb passed the public sequencing reads through fastp at Q25 and MiXCR, retaining productive beta sequences. Each record represents a unique CDR3 protein, reported with the most common genes and DNA among its rows. Within this sample are about 930,000 distinct CDR3 sequences, with 29% of them counted one time only. Roughly 10% of the sample goes to the ten largest clones. The same data also contributed to another study, on T cells of mothers and their children.

Sequenced sample: blood. The receptor set was obtained from a woman aged 40-49 years in good health.

The chain combines TRBV12-3 or TRBV12-4 with TRBJ2-1; 11 bases are a match to TRBD2. The V segment lost 3 bases and the J segment 6 bases; nucleotides outside the gene matches: 7. This CDR3 contains 16 residues. The CDR3 DNA sequence: TGTGCCAGCAGTTTCACGGGACTAGCGGACTTCAATGAGCAGTTCTTC. It translates to CASSFTGLADFNEQFF.

The sample holds a few counts of this clonotype. The junction departs from the called germline gene at one end, perhaps through a read error. The chain has TRBV3-1 and TRBJ2-5; D possibly corresponds to TRBD1 (6 bases). The CDR3 consists of 14 residues. The germline CDR1 and CDR2 sequences are LGHDT and YNNKEL (reference sequence). The CDR3, as DNA: TGTGCCAACAGCCAAGCACAGGGACAAGAGACCCAGTACTTC. Protein: CANSQAQGQETQYF.

The CDR3 region has the DNA TGTGCCAGCAGTAGCGGGGTCAGGGATACGCAGTATTTT. It encodes CASSSGVRDTQYF. This rearrangement joins TRBV27 to TRBJ2-3, with 7 nucleotides matching TRBD2. Germline CDR1 MNHEY, CDR2 SMNVEV (reference sequence). V shed 5 bases and J 6 bases; nucleotides not matched to a gene: 5. The CDR3 consists of 13 residues.

The chain carries TRBV12-3 or TRBV12-4 and TRBJ2-3; 13 bases are a match to TRBD2. V was pared by 8 bases and J by 6 bases, with 2 bases of the junction left unmatched. The CDR3 extends over 13 amino acids. The DNA of the CDR3 is TGTGCCAGCGCGACTAGCGGGAGGGATACGCAGTATTTT. Translating gives CASATSGRDTQYF.

In this sample, this clonotype turned up a few times. The chain is built from TRBV3-1 and TRBJ2-7; 9 bases are shared with TRBD2. Germline V CDR1 and CDR2: LGHDT, YNNKEL (reference sequence). The CDR3 has 18 residues. The junction had 18 bases not matched to a gene; V was cut back by 4 bases and J by 5 bases. Written as DNA, the CDR3 is TGTGCCAGCAGCCCCCGATTCCTCTCTAGCGGGGTTGTGGACGAGCAGTACTTC. This sequence encodes CASSPRFLSSGVVDEQYF.

This clonotype was observed a handful of times. This could be a read error, since a much larger clone is one nucleotide away. The chain joins TRBV12-3 or TRBV12-4 to TRBJ2-5; the match to TRBD1 covers 7 bases. V shed 2 bases, J shed 7 bases, and the junction held 10 bases outside the gene matches. This CDR3 is built from 15 residues. The DNA of the CDR3 is TGTGCCAGCAGTTTAAGCGTCAGGGGGTGGGGGACCCAGTACTTC. Protein product: CASSLSVRGWGTQYF.

This clonotype came up many times. J is TRBJ1-2 and V is TRBV20-1; no clear D gene. V lost 3 bases to trimming and J lost 3 bases, with 11 bases between them. The CDR3 consists of 13 residues. Looked up from germline, CDR1 is DFQATT and CDR2 is SNEGSKA (reference sequence). DNA of the CDR3: TGCAGTGCTAGTCCCGCGGGTCACTATGGCTACACCTTC. Translation gives CSASPAGHYGYTF.

This clonotype was seen at least ten times. The V call is TRBV10-2, the J call TRBJ1-1, with D unclear. This CDR3 is built from 12 residues. Germline CDR1 is WSHSY and CDR2 is SAAADI. The ends were cut back, 8 bases at V and 1 base at J, with 8 bases in the middle. CDR3 sequence (DNA): TGCGCCAGCGGACGGGGGAACACTGAAGCTTTCTTT. As protein: CASGRGNTEAFF.

The rearrangement links TRBV6-6 to TRBJ1-4, with D unresolved. The CDR3 covers 12 residues. V dropped 2 bases and J dropped 8 bases, with 6 bases sitting between them. Germline V lookup: CDR1 MNHNY, CDR2 SVGAGI (reference sequence). CDR3 sequence (DNA): TGTGCCAGCAGTTACGACTCCGAAAAACTGTTTTTT. As protein: CASSYDSEKLFF.

This clonotype appeared many times. The genes are TRBV6-5 and TRBJ2-5, with D unclear. Germline CDR1 reads MNHEY; CDR2 reads SVGAGI. There are 14 residues in the CDR3. Trimming cost V 2 bases and J 0 bases, with 7 bases left between them. Here the CDR3 DNA reads TGTGCCAGCAGTTACACTGCGTACCAAGAGACCCAGTACTTC. It specifies CASSYTAYQETQYF.

On this clonotype: An end of the junction does not agree with germline; a read error may underlie this. The V and J genes are TRBV15 and TRBJ2-1, with TRBD1 matching over 9 bases. The CDR3 has 17 residues. Looked up from germline, CDR1 is LNHNV and CDR2 is YYDKDF (reference sequence). CDR3 bases: TGTGCCACCAGCAGAGCCGGTGCGGACAGGGGCCGGGGTGAGCAGTTATTC. It codes for CATSRAGADRGRGEQLF.

The V and J genes are TRBV6-2 or TRBV6-3 and TRBJ2-7; D gene unclear. TRBJ2-5 explains the end of the DNA better; the J call may be wrong. The germline CDR1 and CDR2 sequences are MNHEY and SVGEGT. The CDR3 spans 12 residues. The CDR3 here is CASGTTTETQYF. In DNA, the CDR3 is TGTGCCAGCGGCACGACAACAGAGACCCAGTACTTC.

Many counts were recorded for this clonotype. The chain has TRBV15 and TRBJ2-1, with 9 bases fitting TRBD1. Germline V lookup: CDR1 LNHNV, CDR2 YYDKDF (reference sequence). The CDR3 contains 16 residues. J lost 6 bases, V lost 1 base, and 7 bases had no gene match. The CDR3 sequence: CATSRVPGQGLNEQFF. CDR3 coding DNA: TGTGCCACCAGCAGAGTTCCGGGACAGGGACTCAATGAGCAGTTCTTC.

This clonotype was recorded many times. The chain joins TRBV12-3 or TRBV12-4 to TRBJ1-1; D is unclear. The V end was cut by 5 bases, the J end by 3 bases, with 19 bases between. CDR3 length equals 16 residues. The CDR3 sequence is CASSPPRRGKDTEAFF. For the CDR3, the DNA is TGTGCCAGCAGTCCGCCCCGTCGGGGTAAGGACACTGAAGCTTTCTTT.

The chain joins TRBV5-1 to TRBJ2-3; 7 bases align to TRBD1. Per germline, CDR1 SGHRS and CDR2 YFSETQ. With V trimmed by 3 bases and J by 5 bases, 9 bases remained unmatched. CDR3 length: 15 amino acids. The CDR3 sequence: CASSSRQGNGDTQYF. CDR3 DNA: TGCGCCAGCAGCTCCCGACAGGGTAATGGAGATACGCAGTATTTT.

The chain uses TRBV7-9 and TRBJ1-1, with D tentatively TRBD1 (5 bases). This CDR3 comprises 14 residues. The germline V and J ends were trimmed by 1 base and 10 bases, with 16 bases remaining between them. From germline, CDR1 is SEHNR and CDR2 FQNEAQ (reference sequence). CDR3 nucleotides: TGTGCCAGCAGCTTAGTGGGAGCCGGCGGGGCAGCTTTCTTT. This translates into CASSLVGAGGAAFF.

This clonotype was observed at least ten times. V usage is TRBV28 and J usage is TRBJ2-5, with D possibly matching TRBD1 (6 bases). The CDR3 covers 14 residues. Deletions cut 2 bases from V and 5 bases from J, with 12 bases between. Germline lookup yields CDR1 MDHEN and CDR2 SYDVKM. This CDR3 reads CASSLTGSYETQYF. DNA for the CDR3: TGTGCCAGCAGTTTAACAGGGAGTTATGAGACCCAGTACTTC.

The chain couples TRBV19 to TRBJ1-1; D is possibly TRBD1 (5 bases). The CDR3 is 14 amino acids. V lost 1 base and J lost 5, with 11 bases in between. The germline V gene encodes CDR1 LNHDA and CDR2 SQIVND (reference sequence). CDR3 sequence (DNA): TGTGCCAGTAGTATAGGGGGCTCGGGGACTGAAGCTTTCTTT. Protein product: CASSIGGSGTEAFF.

About this clonotype itself: This clone may be a read error of a much larger clone one base away. The chain links TRBV27 to TRBJ2-7; 10 bases agree with TRBD2. The germline gives CDR1 MNHEY, CDR2 SMNVEV (reference sequence). The CDR3 length is 14 residues. CDR3 DNA: TGTACCAGCAGCAAGCGGGGGGGCCTCTTCGAGCAGTACTTC. This codes for CTSSKRGGLFEQYF.

This clonotype was seen only a few times. CDR3 amino acids: CASSVSGGTGQPQHF. The CDR3 DNA is TGTGCCAGCAGTGTATCGGGGGGAACGGGTCAGCCCCAGCATTTT. The gene calls are TRBV2 and TRBJ1-5, with D perhaps matching TRBD1 (5 bases). The CDR3 covers 15 residues. The germline CDR1 and CDR2 sequences are SNHLY and FYNNEI. V was cut by 4 bases and J by 6 bases, with 16 bases left in between.

This clonotype was counted at least ten times. The junction departs from germline at one end; a sequencing error may be responsible. The CDR3 sequence is CASSSVQGNYGYTF. CDR3 nucleotide sequence: TGTGCCAGCAGCTCCGTACAGGGGAACTATGGCTACACCTTC. The chain joins TRBV5-1 to TRBJ1-2; 7 bases line up with TRBD1. The length of the CDR3 is 14 residues. Germline loops: CDR1 SGHRS, CDR2 YFSETQ. Together with reference TRBV5-1 and TRBJ1-2, the CDR3 gives the full variable domain: KAGVTQTPRYLIKTRGQQVTLSCSPISGHRSVSWYQQTPGQGLQFLFEYFSETQRNKGNFPGRFSGRQFSNSRSEMNVSTLELGDSALYLCASSSVQGNYGYTFGSGTRLTVV.

This clonotype has just a few counts. The V and J genes are TRBV6-1 and TRBJ2-7, with D maybe TRBD1 (5 bases). This CDR3 has 13 amino acids. The germline V gene encodes CDR1 MNHNS and CDR2 SASEGT. V dropped 5 bases and J dropped 3 bases, with 11 bases sitting between them. The chain's CDR3 is CASSLGHGYEQYF. CDR3 sequence (DNA): TGTGCCAGCAGTCTCGGACACGGCTACGAGCAGTACTTC.

Of note for this clonotype: A read error is possible here, since a much larger clone lies one base away. The chain links TRBV20-1 to TRBJ2-1, with 8 bases aligning to TRBD1. The CDR3 totals 15 residues. Looked up from germline, CDR1 is DFQATT and CDR2 is SNEGSKA (reference sequence). The trim removed 3 bases at V and 3 bases at J, leaving 7 bases unmatched. The CDR3 sequence: CSARGDRKGYNEQFF. The CDR3 coding sequence is TGCAGTGCTAGGGGGGACAGGAAGGGCTACAATGAGCAGTTCTTC.

This clonotype has a handful of counts. The rearrangement uses TRBV5-1 and TRBJ1-2; D not certain. Trimming stripped 6 bases from V and 7 bases from J, with 13 bases between. The germline V gene encodes CDR1 SGHRS and CDR2 YFSETQ. The CDR3 sequence is 12 residues long. Written as DNA, the CDR3 is TGCGCCAGCAAGGAGGGAACGGCTGGCTACACCTTC. This encodes CASKEGTAGYTF.

Turning to this clonotype: A much larger clone lies a single base off, so this may be a read error. This chain links TRBV12-3 or TRBV12-4 with TRBJ1-2, with a tentative D call TRBD1 (5 bases). V was pared by 3 bases and J by 4 bases, with 15 bases between. The CDR3 loop spans 15 amino acids. The CDR3, as DNA: TGTGCCAGCAGTTTTGCGGGAGCCGGGGGCTATGGCTACACCTTC. This gives the protein CASSFAGAGGYGYTF.

The chain uses TRBV3-1 and TRBJ2-7; D gene ambiguous. V lost 0 bases to trimming and J lost 7 bases, with 7 bases between them. Per the germline V gene, CDR1 is LGHDT and CDR2 is YNNKEL (reference sequence). The CDR3 contains 12 residues. This chain's CDR3 is CASSQEVREQYF. In DNA form, the CDR3 reads TGTGCCAGCAGCCAAGAAGTTAGGGAGCAGTACTTC.

This chain connects TRBV5-1 to TRBJ2-1, with 9 bases lining up with TRBD2. Trimming cost V 0 bases and J 8 bases; bases outside gene matches: 12. The CDR3 has 17 amino acids. The germline V gene encodes CDR1 SGHRS and CDR2 YFSETQ. Here the CDR3 reads CASSLGAGGPLAHEQFF. The CDR3 nucleotides are TGCGCCAGCAGCTTGGGGGCGGGGGGGCCTCTCGCCCATGAGCAGTTCTTC.